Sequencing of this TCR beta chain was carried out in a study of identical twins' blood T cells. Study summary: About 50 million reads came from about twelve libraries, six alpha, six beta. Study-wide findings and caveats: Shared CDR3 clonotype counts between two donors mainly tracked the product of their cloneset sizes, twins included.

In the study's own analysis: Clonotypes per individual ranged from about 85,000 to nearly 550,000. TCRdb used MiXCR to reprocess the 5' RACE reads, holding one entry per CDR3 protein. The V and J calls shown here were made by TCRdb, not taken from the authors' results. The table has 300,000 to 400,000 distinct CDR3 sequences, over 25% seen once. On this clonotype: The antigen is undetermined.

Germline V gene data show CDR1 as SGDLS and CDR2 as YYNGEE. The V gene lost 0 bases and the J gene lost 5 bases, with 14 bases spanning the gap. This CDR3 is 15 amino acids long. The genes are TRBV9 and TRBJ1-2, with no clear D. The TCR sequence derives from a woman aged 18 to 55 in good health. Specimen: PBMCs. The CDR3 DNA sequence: TGTGCCAGCAGCGTAGGACATGTCCCTGTTTATGGCTACACCTTC. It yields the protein CASSVGHVPVYGYTF.